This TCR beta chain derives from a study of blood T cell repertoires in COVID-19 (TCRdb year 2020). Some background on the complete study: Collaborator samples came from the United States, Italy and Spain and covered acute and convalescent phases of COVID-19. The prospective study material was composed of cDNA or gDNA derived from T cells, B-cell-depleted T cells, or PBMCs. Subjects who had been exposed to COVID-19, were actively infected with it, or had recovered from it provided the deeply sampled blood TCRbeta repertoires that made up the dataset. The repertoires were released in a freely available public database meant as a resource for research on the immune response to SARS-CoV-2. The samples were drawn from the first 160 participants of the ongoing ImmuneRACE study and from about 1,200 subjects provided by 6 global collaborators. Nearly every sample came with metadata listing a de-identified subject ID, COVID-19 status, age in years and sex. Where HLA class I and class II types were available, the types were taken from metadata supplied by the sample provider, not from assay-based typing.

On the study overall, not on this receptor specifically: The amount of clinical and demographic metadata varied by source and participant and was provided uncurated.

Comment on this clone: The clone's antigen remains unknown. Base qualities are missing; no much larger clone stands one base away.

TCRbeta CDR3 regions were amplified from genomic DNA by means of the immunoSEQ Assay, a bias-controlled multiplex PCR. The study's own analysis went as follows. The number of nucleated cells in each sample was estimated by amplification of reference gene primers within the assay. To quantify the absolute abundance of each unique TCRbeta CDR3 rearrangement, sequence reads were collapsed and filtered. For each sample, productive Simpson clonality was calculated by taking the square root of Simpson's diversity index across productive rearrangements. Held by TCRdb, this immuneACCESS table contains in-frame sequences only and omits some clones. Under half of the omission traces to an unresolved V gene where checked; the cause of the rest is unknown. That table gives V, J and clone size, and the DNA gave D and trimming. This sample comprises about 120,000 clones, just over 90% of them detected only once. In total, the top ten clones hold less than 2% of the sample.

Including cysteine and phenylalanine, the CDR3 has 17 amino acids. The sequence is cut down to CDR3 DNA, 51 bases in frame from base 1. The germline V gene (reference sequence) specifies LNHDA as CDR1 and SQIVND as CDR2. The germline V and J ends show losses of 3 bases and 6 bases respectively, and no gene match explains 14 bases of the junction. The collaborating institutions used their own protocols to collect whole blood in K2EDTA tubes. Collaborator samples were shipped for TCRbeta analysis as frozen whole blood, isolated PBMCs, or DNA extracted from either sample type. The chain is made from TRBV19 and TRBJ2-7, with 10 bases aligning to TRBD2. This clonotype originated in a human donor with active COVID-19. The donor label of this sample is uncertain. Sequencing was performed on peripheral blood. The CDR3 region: CASSISASGGPAGEQYF. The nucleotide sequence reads TGTGCCAGTAGTATCTCGGCTAGCGGGGGCCCCGCGGGCGAGCAGTACTTC.